This T cell receptor (beta chain) was recovered during a study of blood T cell repertoires in COVID-19. The overall study: Samples of COVID-19 (acute and convalescent) were obtained from the United States, Italy and Spain.

The germline V and J ends were trimmed by 9 bases and 2 bases, with 13 bases remaining between them. The CDR3 sequence is 13 residues long. The repertoire was sequenced with immunoSEQ multiplex PCR; TCRdb's copy has only in-frame clones and lacks some. The data contain more than 150,000 clones, roughly 84% of them singletons. Material: peripheral blood. The receptor's source is a man aged 45-65 years with active or convalescent COVID-19. V usage is TRBV12-3 or TRBV12-4 and J usage is TRBJ1-2; possible D gene TRBD1, 5 bases. CDR3 nucleotide sequence: TGTGCCAGTTCCCCAGGGTACAACTATGGCTACACCTTC. It specifies CASSPGYNYGYTF.